The present T cell receptor beta chain was sequenced within a study of blood T cell repertoires in COVID-19. Across the whole study: Samples representing acute and convalescent COVID-19 were sourced from the United States, Italy and Spain. PBMCs, B-cell-depleted T cells, or T cells provided the cDNA or gDNA that made up the material.

In the study's own analysis: Using reference gene primer amplification, nucleated cell counts were estimated. Assay: immunoSEQ multiplex PCR; the TCRdb copy retains only in-frame clones and omits some. The V and J calls and clone size are taken from that table; D and trimming were inferred from the DNA. The data show some 50,000 clones, 65% to 85% seen once. J gave up 2 bases and V 7 bases, and 10 bases lay outside the gene matches. Germline CDR1 reads SQVTM; CDR2 reads ANQGSEA. The CDR3 loop spans 15 amino acids. This clone was found a few times. The receptor was derived from an elderly man in a cohort sampled during active COVID-19. The chain is built from TRBV29-1 and TRBJ1-1; the match to TRBD1 covers 10 bases. The sample taken for sequencing was peripheral blood. This CDR3 reads CSARSLTGGNTEAFF. The CDR3 DNA is TGCAGCGCGCGGAGCCTGACAGGGGGCAACACTGAAGCTTTCTTT.